The clone carrying this T cell receptor (beta chain) was seen only a few times. The sample is drawn from a study of control samples from healthy donors and cancer patients. This CDR3 has 15 amino acids. Per the germline V gene, CDR1 is SGHNT and CDR2 is YYREEE (reference sequence). J lost 8 bases, V lost 4 bases, and 6 bases had no gene match. TCRdb's copy holds only in-frame clones and misses some; the assay was immunoSEQ multiplex PCR. This table has 170,000 or so clones, about 90% appearing once. This sequence joins TRBV5-4 and TRBJ1-6; TRBD1 matches at 10 bases. Input material: blood. This sequence was found in a woman in her forties or fifties in good health. The CDR3 reads CASSRDRGVDSPLHF. CDR3 nucleotide sequence: TGTGCCAGCAGCCGGGACAGGGGAGTCGATTCACCCCTCCACTTT.